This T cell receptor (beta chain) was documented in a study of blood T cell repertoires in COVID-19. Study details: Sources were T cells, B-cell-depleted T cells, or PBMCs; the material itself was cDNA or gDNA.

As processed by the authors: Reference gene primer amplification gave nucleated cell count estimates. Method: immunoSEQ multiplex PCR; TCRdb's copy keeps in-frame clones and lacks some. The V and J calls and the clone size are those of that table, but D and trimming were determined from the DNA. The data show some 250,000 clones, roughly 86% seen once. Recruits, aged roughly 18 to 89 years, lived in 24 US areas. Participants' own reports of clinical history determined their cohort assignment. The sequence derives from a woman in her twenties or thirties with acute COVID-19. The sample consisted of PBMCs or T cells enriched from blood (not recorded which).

CDR3: CASSQSGAGNTEAFF. The CDR3 coding sequence is TGTGCCAGCAGCCAATCAGGGGCTGGGAACACTGAAGCTTTCTTT. V and J are TRBV2 and TRBJ1-1; D is perhaps TRBD1 (6 bases). Deletions cut 6 bases from V and 1 base from J, with 15 bases between. Germline V gives CDR1 SNHLY, CDR2 FYNNEI. The CDR3 totals 15 residues.